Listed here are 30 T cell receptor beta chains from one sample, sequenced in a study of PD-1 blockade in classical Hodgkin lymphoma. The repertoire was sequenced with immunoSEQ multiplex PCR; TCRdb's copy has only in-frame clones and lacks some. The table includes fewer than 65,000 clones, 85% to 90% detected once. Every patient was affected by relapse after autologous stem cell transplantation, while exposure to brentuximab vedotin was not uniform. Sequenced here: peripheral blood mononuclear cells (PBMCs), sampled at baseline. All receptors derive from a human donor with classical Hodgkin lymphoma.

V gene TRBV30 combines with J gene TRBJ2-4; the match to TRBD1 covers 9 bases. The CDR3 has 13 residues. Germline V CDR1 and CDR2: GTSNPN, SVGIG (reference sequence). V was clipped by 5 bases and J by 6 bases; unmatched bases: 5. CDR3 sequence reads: CAWGETGGNIQYF. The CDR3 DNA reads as TGTGCCTGGGGAGAGACAGGGGGAAACATTCAGTACTTC.

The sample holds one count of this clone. Here the CDR3 DNA reads TGCGCCAGCTTGGGGGAAGGGTATGGCTACACCTTC. It is translated as CASLGEGYGYTF. The genes are TRBV4-1 and TRBJ1-2; D is perhaps TRBD1 (5 bases). The length of the CDR3 is 12 residues. From germline, CDR1 is MGHRA and CDR2 YSYEKL. V lost 8 bases to trimming and J lost 5 bases, with 12 bases between them.

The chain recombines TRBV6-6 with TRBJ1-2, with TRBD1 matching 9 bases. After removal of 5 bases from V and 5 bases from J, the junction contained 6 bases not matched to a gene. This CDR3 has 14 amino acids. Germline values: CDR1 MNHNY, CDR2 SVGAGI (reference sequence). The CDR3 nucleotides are TGTGCCAGCAGTCGACAGGGGGGAGGTTATGGCTACACCTTC. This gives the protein CASSRQGGGYGYTF.

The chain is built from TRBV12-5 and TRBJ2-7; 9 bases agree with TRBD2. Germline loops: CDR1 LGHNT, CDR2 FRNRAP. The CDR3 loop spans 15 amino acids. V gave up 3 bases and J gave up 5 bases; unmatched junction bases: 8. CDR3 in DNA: TGTGCTAGTGGTTTTATGGCGGGGGGGCCGAACGAGCAGTACTTC. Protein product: CASGFMAGGPNEQYF. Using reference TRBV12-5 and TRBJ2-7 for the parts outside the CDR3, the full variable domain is DARVTQTPRHKVTEMGQEVTMRCQPILGHNTVFWYRQTMMQGLELLAYFRNRAPLDDSGMPKDRFSAEMPDATLATLKIQPSEPRDSAVYFCASGFMAGGPNEQYFGPGTRLTVT.

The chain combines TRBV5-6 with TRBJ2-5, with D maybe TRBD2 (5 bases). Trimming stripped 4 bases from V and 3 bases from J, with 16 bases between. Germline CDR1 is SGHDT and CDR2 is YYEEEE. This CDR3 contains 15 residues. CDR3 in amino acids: CASSGLVLLEETQYF. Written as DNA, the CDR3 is TGTGCCAGCAGCGGACTCGTATTACTTGAAGAGACCCAGTACTTC.

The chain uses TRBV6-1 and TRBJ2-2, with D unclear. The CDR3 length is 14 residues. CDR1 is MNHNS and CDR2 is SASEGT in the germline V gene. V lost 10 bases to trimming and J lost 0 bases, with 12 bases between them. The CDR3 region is CAIPLVPNTGELFF. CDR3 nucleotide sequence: TGTGCCATCCCTCTAGTCCCGAACACCGGGGAGCTGTTTTTT.

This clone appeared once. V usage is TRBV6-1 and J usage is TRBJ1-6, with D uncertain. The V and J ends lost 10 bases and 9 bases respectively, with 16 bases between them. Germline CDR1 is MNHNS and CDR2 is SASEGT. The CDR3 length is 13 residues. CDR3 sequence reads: CATNPGPVSPLHF. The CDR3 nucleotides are TGTGCCACCAACCCAGGCCCGGTTTCACCCCTCCACTTT.

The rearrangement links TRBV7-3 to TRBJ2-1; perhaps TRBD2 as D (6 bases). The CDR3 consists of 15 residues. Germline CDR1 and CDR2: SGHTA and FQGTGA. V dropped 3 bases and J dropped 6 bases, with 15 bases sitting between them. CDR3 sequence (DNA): TGTGCCAGCAGCTTTCGGACAAACGGGGGCAATGAGCAGTTCTTC. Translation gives CASSFRTNGGNEQFF.

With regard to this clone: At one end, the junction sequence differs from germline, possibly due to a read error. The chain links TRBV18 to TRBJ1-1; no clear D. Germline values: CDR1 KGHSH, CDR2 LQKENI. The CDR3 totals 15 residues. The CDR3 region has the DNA TGTGCCAGCTCGCCACAGTCCCTTAGAGGGTCGGAAGCTTTCTTT. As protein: CASSPQSLRGSEAFF.

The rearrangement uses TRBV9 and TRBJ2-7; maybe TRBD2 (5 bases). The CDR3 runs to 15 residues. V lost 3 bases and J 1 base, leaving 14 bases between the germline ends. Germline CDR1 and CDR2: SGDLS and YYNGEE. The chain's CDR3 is CASSAGAGGSYEQYF. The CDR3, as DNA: TGTGCCAGCAGCGCCGGCGCGGGCGGTTCCTACGAGCAGTACTTC.

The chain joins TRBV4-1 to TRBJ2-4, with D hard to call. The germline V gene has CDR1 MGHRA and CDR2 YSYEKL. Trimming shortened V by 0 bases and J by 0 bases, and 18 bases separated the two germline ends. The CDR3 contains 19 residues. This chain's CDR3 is CASSQDRNTFGVAKNIQYF. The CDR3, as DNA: TGCGCCAGCAGCCAAGATCGGAACACATTCGGAGTAGCCAAAAACATTCAGTACTTC.

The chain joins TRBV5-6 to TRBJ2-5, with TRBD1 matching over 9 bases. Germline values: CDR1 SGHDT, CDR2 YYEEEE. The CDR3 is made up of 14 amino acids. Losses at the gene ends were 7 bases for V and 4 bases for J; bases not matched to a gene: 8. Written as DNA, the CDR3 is TGTGCCAGCGAGGACAGGGGCGGCAGAGAGACCCAGTACTTC. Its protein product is CASEDRGGRETQYF.

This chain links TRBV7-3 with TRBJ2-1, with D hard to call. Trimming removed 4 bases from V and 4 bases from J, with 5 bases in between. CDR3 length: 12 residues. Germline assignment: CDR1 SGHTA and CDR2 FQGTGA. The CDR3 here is CASSSGYNEQFF. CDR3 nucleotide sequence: TGTGCCAGCAGCTCCGGATACAATGAGCAGTTCTTC.

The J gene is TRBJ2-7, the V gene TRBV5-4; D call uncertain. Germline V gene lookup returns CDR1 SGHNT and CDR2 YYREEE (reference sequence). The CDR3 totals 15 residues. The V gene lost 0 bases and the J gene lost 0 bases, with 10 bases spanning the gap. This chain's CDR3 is CASSLEAGLSYEQYF. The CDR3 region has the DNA TGTGCCAGCAGCTTGGAGGCCGGCCTCTCCTACGAGCAGTACTTC.

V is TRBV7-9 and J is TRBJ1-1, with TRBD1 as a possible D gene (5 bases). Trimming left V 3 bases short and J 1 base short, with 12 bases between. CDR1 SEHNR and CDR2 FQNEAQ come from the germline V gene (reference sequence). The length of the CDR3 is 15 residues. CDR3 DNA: TGTGCCAGCAGCTTCCGGGAGGGGCGGAACACTGAAGCTTTCTTT. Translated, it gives CASSFREGRNTEAFF.

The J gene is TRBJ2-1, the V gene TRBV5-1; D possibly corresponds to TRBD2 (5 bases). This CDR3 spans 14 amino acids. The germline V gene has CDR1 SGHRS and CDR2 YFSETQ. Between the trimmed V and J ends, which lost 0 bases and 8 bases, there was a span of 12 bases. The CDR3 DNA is TGCGCCAGCAGCTTGGCCGTACTGAGGGATGAGCAGTTCTTC. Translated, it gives CASSLAVLRDEQFF.

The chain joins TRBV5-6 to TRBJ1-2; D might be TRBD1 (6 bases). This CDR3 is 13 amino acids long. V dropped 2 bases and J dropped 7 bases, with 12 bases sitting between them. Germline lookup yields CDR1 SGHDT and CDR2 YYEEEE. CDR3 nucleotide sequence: TGTGCCAGCAGCTTTACAGGGCAGCCTGGCTACACCTTC. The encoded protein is CASSFTGQPGYTF.

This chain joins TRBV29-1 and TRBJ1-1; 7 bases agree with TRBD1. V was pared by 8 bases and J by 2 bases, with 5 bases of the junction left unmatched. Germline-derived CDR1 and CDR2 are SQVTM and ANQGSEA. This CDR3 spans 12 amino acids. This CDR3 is CSTRDSNTEAFF. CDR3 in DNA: TGCAGCACGCGGGACAGTAACACTGAAGCTTTCTTT.

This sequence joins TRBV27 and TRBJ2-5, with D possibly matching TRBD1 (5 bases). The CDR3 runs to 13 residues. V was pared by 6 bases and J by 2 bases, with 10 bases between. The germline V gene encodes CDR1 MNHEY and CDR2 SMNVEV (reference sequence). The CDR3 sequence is CASRQENQETQYF. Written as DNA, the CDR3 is TGTGCCAGCAGACAGGAGAATCAAGAGACCCAGTACTTC.

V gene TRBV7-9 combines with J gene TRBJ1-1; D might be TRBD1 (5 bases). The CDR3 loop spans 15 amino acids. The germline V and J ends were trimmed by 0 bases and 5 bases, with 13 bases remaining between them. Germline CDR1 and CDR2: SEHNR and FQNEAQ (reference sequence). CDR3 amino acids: CASSLAGDWGTEAFF. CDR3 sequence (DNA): TGTGCCAGCAGCTTAGCAGGCGATTGGGGGACTGAAGCTTTCTTT.

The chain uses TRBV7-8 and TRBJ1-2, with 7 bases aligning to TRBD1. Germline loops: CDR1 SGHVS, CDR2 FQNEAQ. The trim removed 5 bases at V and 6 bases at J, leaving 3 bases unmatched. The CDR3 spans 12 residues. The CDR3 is CASSETGNGYTF. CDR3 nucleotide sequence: TGTGCCAGCAGCGAGACAGGGAATGGCTACACCTTC.

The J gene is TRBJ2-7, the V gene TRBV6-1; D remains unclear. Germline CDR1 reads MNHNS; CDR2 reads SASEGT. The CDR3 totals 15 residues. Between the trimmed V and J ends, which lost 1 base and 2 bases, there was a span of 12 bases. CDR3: CASSEVGWDTYEQYF. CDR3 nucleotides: TGTGCCAGCAGTGAAGTTGGATGGGATACCTACGAGCAGTACTTC.

The CDR3 nucleotides read TGCGCCAGCAGCTTGTTGTCCGGACAGAATTCACCCCTCCACTTT. It encodes CASSLLSGQNSPLHF. This rearrangement joins TRBV5-1 to TRBJ1-6; perhaps TRBD1 as D (6 bases). The CDR3 is 15 amino acids. V was cut by 1 base and J by 7 bases, with 12 bases left in between. Germline V CDR1 and CDR2: SGHRS, YFSETQ.

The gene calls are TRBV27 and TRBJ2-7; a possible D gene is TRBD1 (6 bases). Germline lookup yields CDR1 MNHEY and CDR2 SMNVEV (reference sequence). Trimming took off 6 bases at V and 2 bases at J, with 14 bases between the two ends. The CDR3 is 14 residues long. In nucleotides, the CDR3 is TGTGCCAGCAGCATTACAGGGTCCGCCTACGAGCAGTACTTC. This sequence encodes CASSITGSAYEQYF.

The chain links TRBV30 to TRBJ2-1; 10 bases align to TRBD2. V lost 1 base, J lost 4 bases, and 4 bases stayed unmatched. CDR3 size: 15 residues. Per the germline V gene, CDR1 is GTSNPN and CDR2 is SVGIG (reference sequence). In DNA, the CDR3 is TGTGCCTGGAGTGGAGCGGGGGGGAGTTACAATGAGCAGTTCTTC. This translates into CAWSGAGGSYNEQFF.

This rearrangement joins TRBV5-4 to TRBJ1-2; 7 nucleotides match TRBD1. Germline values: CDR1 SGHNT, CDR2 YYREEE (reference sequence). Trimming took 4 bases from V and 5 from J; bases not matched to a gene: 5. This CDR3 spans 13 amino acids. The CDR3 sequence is CASSQGQQYGYTF. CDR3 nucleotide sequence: TGTGCCAGCAGCCAGGGACAGCAATATGGCTACACCTTC.

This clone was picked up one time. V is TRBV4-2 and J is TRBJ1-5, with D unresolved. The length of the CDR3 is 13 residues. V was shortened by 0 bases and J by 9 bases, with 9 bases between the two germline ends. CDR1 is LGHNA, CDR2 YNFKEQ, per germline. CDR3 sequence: CASSQDLGSPQHF. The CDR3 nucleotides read TGTGCCAGCAGCCAAGATTTGGGTTCGCCCCAGCATTTT.

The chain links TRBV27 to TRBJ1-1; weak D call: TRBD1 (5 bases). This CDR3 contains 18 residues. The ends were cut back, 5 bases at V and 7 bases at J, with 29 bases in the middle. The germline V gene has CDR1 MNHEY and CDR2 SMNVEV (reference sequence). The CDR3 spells CASSPDFPDNPKDFEAFF. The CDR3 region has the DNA TGTGCCAGCAGTCCAGACTTCCCGGACAACCCTAAGGATTTTGAAGCTTTCTTT.

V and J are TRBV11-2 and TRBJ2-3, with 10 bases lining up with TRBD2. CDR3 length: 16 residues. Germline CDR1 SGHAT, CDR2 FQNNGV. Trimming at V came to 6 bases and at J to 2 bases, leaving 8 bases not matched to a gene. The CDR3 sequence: CASRALAGADTDTQYF. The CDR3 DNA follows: TGTGCCAGCAGAGCTCTAGCGGGGGCCGACACAGATACGCAGTATTTT.

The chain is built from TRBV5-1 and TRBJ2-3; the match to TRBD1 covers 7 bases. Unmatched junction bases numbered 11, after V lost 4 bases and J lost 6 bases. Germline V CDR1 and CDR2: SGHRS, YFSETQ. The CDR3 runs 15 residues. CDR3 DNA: TGCGCCAGCAGCATGAGGGGGCCGGGTCGGGATACGCAGTATTTT. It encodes CASSMRGPGRDTQYF.